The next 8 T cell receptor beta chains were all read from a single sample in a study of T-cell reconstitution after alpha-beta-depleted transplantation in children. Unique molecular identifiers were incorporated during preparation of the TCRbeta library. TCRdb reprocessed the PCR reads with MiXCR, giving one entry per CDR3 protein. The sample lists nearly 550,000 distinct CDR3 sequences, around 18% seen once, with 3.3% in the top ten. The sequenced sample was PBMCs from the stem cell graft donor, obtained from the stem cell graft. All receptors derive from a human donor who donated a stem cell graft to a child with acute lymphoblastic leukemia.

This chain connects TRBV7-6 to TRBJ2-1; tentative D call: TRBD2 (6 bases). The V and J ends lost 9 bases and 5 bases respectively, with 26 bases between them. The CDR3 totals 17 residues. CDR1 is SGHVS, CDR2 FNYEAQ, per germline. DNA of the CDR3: TGTGCCAGTCGCGGGACGTGGGTGCGAGGCTTTCACAATGAGCAGTTCTTC. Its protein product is CASRGTWVRGFHNEQFF.

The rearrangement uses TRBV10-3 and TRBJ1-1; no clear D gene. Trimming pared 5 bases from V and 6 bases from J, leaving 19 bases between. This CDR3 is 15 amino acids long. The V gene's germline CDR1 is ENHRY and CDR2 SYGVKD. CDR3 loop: CAISRWEGFNAEAFF. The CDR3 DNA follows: TGTGCCATCAGTCGATGGGAGGGATTCAACGCTGAAGCTTTCTTT.

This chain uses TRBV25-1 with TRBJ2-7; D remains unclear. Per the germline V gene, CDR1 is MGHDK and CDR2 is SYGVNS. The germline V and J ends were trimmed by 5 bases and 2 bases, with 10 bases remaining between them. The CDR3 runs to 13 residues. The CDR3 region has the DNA TGTGCCAGCAGTCTGACACGAGCCTACGAGCAGTACTTC. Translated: CASSLTRAYEQYF.

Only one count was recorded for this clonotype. The CDR3 sequence: CASSPRHETNTGELFF. Here the CDR3 DNA reads TGTGCCAGCAGCCCCCGGCACGAAACGAACACCGGGGAGCTGTTTTTT. The V gene is TRBV7-9, the J gene TRBJ2-2; D is unresolved. The CDR3 totals 16 residues. Looked up from germline, CDR1 is SEHNR and CDR2 is FQNEAQ (reference sequence). The V gene lost 5 bases and the J gene lost 0 bases, with 13 bases spanning the gap.

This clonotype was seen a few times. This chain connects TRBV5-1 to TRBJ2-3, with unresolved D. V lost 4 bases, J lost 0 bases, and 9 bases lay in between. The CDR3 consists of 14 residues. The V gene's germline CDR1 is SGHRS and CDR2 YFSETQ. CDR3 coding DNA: TGCGCCAGCAGCCGAGGTCAAAGCACAGATACGCAGTATTTT. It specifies CASSRGQSTDTQYF.

CDR3 sequence (DNA): TGCGCCAGCAGCCCATCCTTAGCGGGAGGTATCAATGAGCAGTTCTTC. This codes for CASSPSLAGGINEQFF. The chain uses TRBV5-1 and TRBJ2-1, with TRBD2 matching 10 bases. This CDR3 has 16 residues. Per the germline V gene, CDR1 is SGHRS and CDR2 is YFSETQ. J was trimmed by 6 bases and V by 4 bases; bases with no gene match: 10.

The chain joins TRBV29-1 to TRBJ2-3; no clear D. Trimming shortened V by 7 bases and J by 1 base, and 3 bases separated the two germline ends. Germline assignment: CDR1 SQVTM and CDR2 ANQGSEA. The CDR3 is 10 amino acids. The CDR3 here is CSGGTDTQYF. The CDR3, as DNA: TGCAGCGGGGGCACAGATACGCAGTATTTT.

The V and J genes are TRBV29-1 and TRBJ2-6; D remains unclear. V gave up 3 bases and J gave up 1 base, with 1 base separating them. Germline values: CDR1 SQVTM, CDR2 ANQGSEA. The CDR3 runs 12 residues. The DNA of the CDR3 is TGCAGCGTTGAGTCTGGGGCCAACGTCCTGACTTTC. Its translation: CSVESGANVLTF.